This TCR beta chain was identified during a study of T cells in Graves' hyperthyroidism and ophthalmopathy. TCR beta CDR3 regions were amplified from RNA. A set of HTBI primers served as the primers for a first-round RT-PCR of the TCR CDR3. TCRdb recomputed calls from the multiplex PCR reads with MiXCR, one row per CDR3 protein. This sample has about 380,000 distinct CDR3 sequences, with about 18% found just once. Study-wide points: In the analysis, a 13 V-J model separated ophthalmopathy from stable hyperthyroidism. Within blood appeared most thyroid clonotypes that had expanded above 0.001.

There are many counts of this clonotype. Its cognate antigen is unknown. PBMCs were derived from approximately 10 ml fresh peripheral blood. The source is a man aged 18-30 years with Graves' ophthalmopathy. The sample taken for sequencing was blood.

The CDR3 DNA reads as TGTGCCAGCACTACCCTGGGACAGGGGGCGGACTATGGCTACACCTTC. This translates into CASTTLGQGADYGYTF. The chain links TRBV6-1 to TRBJ1-2, with 12 bases fitting TRBD1. V trimming: 7 bases; J trimming: 3 bases; junction bases outside the gene matches: 9. Looked up from germline, CDR1 is MNHNS and CDR2 is SASEGT. This CDR3 contains 16 residues.